The present T cell receptor (beta chain) was sequenced within a study of cytomegalovirus exposure and HLA in healthy donors. Study-wide findings and caveats: Analyzed later, association rates of TCRs varied across HLA loci, with DRB1 most and HLA-C fewest. Near-uniform donor sequencing depth was presumed by presence/absence analyses. Later examination showed HLA-associated TCR beta chains had greater clonal expansion than equally common others.

Researchers ran the PCR with 60 Vbeta and 13 Jbeta primers. Per the original data handling: Among the unique TCR beta chains that a later analysis counted, 80 million to 100 million in all, about 12 million were shared. Method: immunoSEQ multiplex PCR; TCRdb's copy keeps in-frame clones and lacks some. The V and J calls and clone size were taken over from that table, and D and trimming were inferred from the DNA. The data hold around 86,000 clones, with around 80% observed a single time. Note on this clone: Antigen: not known.

The CDR3 covers 17 residues. CDR1 SNHLY and CDR2 FYNNEI come from the germline V gene. The V and J ends lost 0 bases and 3 bases respectively, with 18 bases between them. The rearrangement links TRBV2 to TRBJ2-7; possibly TRBD1 for D (5 bases). Sequenced material: PBMCs. The receptor's source is a middle-aged man in good health and CMV-seropositive. The chain's CDR3 is CASSEAIGHRTSYEQYF. DNA for the CDR3: TGTGCCAGCAGTGAAGCTATTGGACACCGCACAAGCTACGAGCAGTACTTC.